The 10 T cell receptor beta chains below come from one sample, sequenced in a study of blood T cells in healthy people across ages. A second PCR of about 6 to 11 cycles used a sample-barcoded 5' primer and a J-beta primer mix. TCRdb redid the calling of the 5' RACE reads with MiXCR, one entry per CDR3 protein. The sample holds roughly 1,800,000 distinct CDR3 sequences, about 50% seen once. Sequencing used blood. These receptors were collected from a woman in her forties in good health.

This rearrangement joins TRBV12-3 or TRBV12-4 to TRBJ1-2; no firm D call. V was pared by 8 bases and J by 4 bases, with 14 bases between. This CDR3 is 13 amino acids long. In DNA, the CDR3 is TGTGCCAGCGGCCTGGTAAAGGGCTATGGCTACACCTTC. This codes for CASGLVKGYGYTF.

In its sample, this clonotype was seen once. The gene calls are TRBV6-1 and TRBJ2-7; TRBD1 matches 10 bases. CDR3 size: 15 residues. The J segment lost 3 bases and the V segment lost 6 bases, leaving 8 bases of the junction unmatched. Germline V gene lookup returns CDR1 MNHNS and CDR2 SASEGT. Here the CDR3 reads CASRTGTGALYEQYF. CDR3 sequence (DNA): TGTGCCAGCAGAACCGGGACAGGGGCCCTCTACGAGCAGTACTTC.

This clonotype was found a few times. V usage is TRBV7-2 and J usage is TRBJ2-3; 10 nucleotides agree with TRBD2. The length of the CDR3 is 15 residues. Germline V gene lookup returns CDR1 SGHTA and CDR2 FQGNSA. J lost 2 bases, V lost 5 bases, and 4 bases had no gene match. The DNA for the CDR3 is TGTGCCAGCAGCGATAGCGGGGGGCTCACAGATACGCAGTATTTT. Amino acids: CASSDSGGLTDTQYF.

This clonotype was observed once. The chain's CDR3 is CASSRTSGVSQETQYF. CDR3 nucleotides: TGCGCCAGCAGCAGAACTAGCGGGGTCAGCCAAGAGACCCAGTACTTC. The rearrangement joins TRBV5-1 to TRBJ2-5; TRBD2 aligns across 10 bases. Trimming removed 4 bases from V and 1 base from J; junction bases left unmatched: 7. The germline V gene has CDR1 SGHRS and CDR2 YFSETQ. The CDR3 is 16 residues long.

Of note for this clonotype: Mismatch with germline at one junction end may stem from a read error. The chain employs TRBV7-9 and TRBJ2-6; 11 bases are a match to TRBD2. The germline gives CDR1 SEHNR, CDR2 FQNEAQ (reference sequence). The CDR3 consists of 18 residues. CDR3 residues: CTSSAGLAGASGANVLTF. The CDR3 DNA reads TGTACCAGCAGCGCAGGACTAGCGGGTGCTAGTGGGGCCAACGTCCTGACTTTC.

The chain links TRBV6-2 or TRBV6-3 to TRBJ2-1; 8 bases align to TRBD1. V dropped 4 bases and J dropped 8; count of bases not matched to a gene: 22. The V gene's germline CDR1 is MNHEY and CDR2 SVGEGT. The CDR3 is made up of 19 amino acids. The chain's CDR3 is CASSFGTPKYYSGGYEQFF. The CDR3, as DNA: TGTGCCAGCAGTTTTGGGACCCCCAAATATTACTCAGGGGGCTATGAGCAGTTCTTC.

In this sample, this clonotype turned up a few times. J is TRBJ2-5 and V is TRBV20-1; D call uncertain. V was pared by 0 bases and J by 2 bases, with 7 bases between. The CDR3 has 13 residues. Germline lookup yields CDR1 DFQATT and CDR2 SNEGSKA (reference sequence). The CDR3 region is CSARDPWQETQYF. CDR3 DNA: TGCAGTGCTAGAGACCCGTGGCAAGAGACCCAGTACTTC.

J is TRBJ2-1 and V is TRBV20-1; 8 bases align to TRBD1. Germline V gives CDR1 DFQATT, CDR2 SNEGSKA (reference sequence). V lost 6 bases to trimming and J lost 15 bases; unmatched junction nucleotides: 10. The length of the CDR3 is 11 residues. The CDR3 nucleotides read TGCAGTGCCAAGGACAGGGAAGAACGGTTCTTC. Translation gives CSAKDREERFF.

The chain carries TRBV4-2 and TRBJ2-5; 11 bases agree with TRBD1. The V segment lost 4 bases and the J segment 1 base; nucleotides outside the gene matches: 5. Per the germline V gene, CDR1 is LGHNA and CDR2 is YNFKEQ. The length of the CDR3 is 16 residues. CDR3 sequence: CASSPWDRGFQETQYF. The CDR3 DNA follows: TGTGCCAGCAGCCCCTGGGACAGGGGGTTCCAAGAGACCCAGTACTTC.

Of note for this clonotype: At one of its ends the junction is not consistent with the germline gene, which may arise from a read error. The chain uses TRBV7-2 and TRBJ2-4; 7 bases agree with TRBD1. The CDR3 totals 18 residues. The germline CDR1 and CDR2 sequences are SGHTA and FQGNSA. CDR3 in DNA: TGTGCCAGCAGCTTATCAGGATTAGGGGGCCTAGCCAAGAACATTCAGTACTTC. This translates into CASSLSGLGGLAKNIQYF.